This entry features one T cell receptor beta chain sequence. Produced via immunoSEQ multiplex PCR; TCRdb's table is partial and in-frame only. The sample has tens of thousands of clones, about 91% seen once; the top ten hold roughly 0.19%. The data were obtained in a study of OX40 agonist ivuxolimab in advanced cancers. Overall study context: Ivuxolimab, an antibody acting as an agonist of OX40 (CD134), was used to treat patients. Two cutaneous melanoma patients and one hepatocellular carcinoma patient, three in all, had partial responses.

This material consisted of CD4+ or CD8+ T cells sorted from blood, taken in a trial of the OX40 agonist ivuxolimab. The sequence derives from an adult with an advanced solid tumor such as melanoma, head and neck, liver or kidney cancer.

The CDR3 loop reads CASGFREQFF. The CDR3 coding sequence is TGTGCCAGCGGGTTCCGTGAGCAGTTCTTC. The chain carries TRBV6-6 and TRBJ2-1; D is unresolved. Trimming removed 8 bases at V and 9 bases at J, with 8 bases between. CDR1 is MNHNY, CDR2 SVGAGI, per germline (reference sequence). The CDR3 is 10 residues long.